The present T cell receptor beta chain was sequenced within a study of CD8+CD57+ T cells in acquired aplastic anemia. The template used for profiling TCR beta VDJ and CDR3 was genomic DNA. TCRdb processed the reads anew with MiXCR; each CDR3 protein has one entry. The sample shows hundreds of thousands of distinct CDR3 sequences, approximately 82% of them seen only once. The CDR3 is made up of 16 amino acids. Germline CDR1 reads SGHRS; CDR2 reads YFSETQ. J gave up 2 bases and V 4 bases, and 3 bases lay outside the gene matches. Remarks on this clonotype: Its antigen is unknown.

CD8+CD57+ cell expansion, shown by flow cytometry, had occurred in the patients selected for sequencing. Sampling of blood occurred while the patients had still received no therapy. Study-wide results and limits: Comparison of patients with controls identified about 27 shared CD8+ CDR3 sequences.

The chain carries TRBV5-1 and TRBJ2-6; 10 nucleotides line up with TRBD1. The TCR was taken from a human donor with aplastic anemia. Sequenced sample: sorted CD4+, CD8+, or CD8+CD57+ T cells (not recorded which) from PBMCs. The CDR3 loop reads CASSIGQGAGANVLTF. CDR3 DNA sequence: TGCGCCAGCAGCATCGGACAGGGGGCTGGGGCCAACGTCCTGACTTTC.